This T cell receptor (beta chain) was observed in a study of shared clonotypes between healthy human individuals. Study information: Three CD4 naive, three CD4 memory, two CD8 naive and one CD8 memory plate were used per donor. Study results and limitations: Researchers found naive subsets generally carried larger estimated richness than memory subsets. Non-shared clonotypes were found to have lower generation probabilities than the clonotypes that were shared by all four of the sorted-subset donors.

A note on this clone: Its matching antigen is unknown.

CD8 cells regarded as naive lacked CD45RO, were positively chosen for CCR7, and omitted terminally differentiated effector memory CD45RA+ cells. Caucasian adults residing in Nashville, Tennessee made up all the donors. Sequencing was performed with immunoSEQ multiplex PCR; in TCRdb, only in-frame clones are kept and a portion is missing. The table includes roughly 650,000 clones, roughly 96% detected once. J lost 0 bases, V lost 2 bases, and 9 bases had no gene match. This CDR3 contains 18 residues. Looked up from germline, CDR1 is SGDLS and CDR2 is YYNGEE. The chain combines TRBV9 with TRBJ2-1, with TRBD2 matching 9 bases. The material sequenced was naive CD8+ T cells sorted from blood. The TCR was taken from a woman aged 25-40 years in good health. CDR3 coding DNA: TGTGCCAGCAGCGTTATAGCGGGAGTGGGAGGCTCCTACAATGAGCAGTTCTTC. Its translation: CASSVIAGVGGSYNEQFF.